What follows are 3 T cell receptor beta chains derived from one specimen sequenced in a study of cytomegalovirus exposure and HLA in healthy donors (TCRdb year 2017). The library was generated by the immunoSEQ multiplex PCR assay. As stored in TCRdb, this immuneACCESS dataset retains in-frame rearrangements with V and J assigned. A fraction of the clones does not appear; measured against another copy, unresolved V genes explain less than half of the discrepancy, and the remainder lacks a known reason. This sample is represented by about 55,000 clones; around 90% of them were singletons. The ten most abundant clones make up 2.5% to 3.5% of the sample. Sequencing was done on a sample of PBMCs. These receptors came from a man aged 18 to 29 in good health and CMV-seronegative.

The V call is TRBV12-1, the J call TRBJ1-2; TRBD1, the D gene given by the table, was not confirmed from the DNA. TRBV12-1 is recorded as a pseudogene. The CDR3 has 14 amino acids. CDR3 DNA: TGTGCCAGCAGCTATCCGACAGGGTTTCATGGCTACACCTTC. This sequence encodes CASSYPTGFHGYTF.

V and J are TRBV7-8 and TRBJ2-6; TRBD1 is a possible D gene (5 bases). The CDR3 has 16 residues. Germline CDR1 SGHVS, CDR2 FQNEAQ. The ends were cut back, 3 bases at V and 4 bases at J, with 13 bases in the middle. CDR3 sequence reads: CASSFDSLFGANVLTF. The CDR3 DNA reads TGTGCCAGCAGCTTCGACAGTCTATTCGGGGCCAACGTCCTGACTTTC.

The gene calls are TRBV5-1 and TRBJ2-3, with 8 bases lining up with TRBD2. Germline loops: CDR1 SGHRS, CDR2 YFSETQ. V shed 1 base, J shed 4 bases, and the junction held 2 bases outside the gene matches. This CDR3 spans 14 amino acids. The DNA for the CDR3 is TGCGCCAGCAGCTTGTTACTAGCGGCAGATACGCAGTATTTT. Translated: CASSLLLAADTQYF. The whole variable domain, filled in from reference TRBV5-1 and TRBJ2-3, reads KAGVTQTPRYLIKTRGQQVTLSCSPISGHRSVSWYQQTPGQGLQFLFEYFSETQRNKGNFPGRFSGRQFSNSRSEMNVSTLELGDSALYLCASSLLLAADTQYFGPGTRLTVL.